This T cell receptor (beta chain) was sequenced in a study of blood T cell repertoires in COVID-19. The CDR3 is made up of 17 amino acids. Germline trimming cut 0 bases from V and 4 bases from J; bases unmatched to any gene: 7. CDR1 and CDR2 (germline): SGHRS, YFSETQ. Measured with immunoSEQ multiplex PCR; TCRdb has only the in-frame clones, and not every one. The sample yields 330,000 or so clones, roughly 87% seen once. The receptor was isolated from a woman aged 60 to 75 with COVID-19, enrolled during active disease. Sequenced material: peripheral blood. The chain carries TRBV5-1 and TRBJ2-7; TRBD2 aligns across 13 bases. The CDR3 bases are TGCGCCAGCAGCTTGGCCGAAACTAGCGGGGGGGAGTACGAGCAGTACTTC. Amino acids: CASSLAETSGGEYEQYF.